This passage covers 6 T cell receptor beta chains from one sample sequenced in a study of vaccination and CD4 T cells after COVID-19. An Oncomine TCR Beta short-read assay was used to sequence the DNA from cultured CD4+ T cells. Via MiXCR, TCRdb re-called the PCR reads, giving one row per CDR3 protein. The sample lists 20,000 to 25,000 distinct CDR3 sequences; around two fifths were seen once. The time point denotes: late sampling 161 to 241 days after vaccination in three convalescent patients. Stated treatment: roughly 10-day PBMC culture with coronavirus spike peptide pools or control peptides (ViraFEST assay). The antigens for these receptors are not known. The sequencing here drew on CD4+ T cells from blood, cultured in vitro, taken about 7 months after SARS-CoV-2 vaccination. The source is a human donor who had recovered from COVID-19.

This rearrangement joins TRBV6-1 to TRBJ1-1, with D maybe TRBD1 (5 bases). Germline V lookup: CDR1 MNHNS, CDR2 SASEGT. V dropped 6 bases and J dropped 1 base, with 15 bases sitting between them. The CDR3 has 15 residues. CDR3: CASRNHVGGNTEAFF. In DNA form, the CDR3 reads TGTGCCAGCAGAAACCACGTCGGGGGGAACACTGAAGCTTTCTTT.

This clonotype was seen more than once but under ten times. The genes are TRBV7-9 and TRBJ2-5; D is undetermined. With 7 bases removed from V and 5 bases from J, the gap between germline ends came to 17 bases. The CDR3 has 14 amino acids. Germline CDR1 reads SEHNR; CDR2 reads FQNEAQ (reference sequence). CDR3: CASTPPLLYETQYF. As DNA, the CDR3 is TGTGCCAGCACCCCTCCCCTCCTCTACGAGACCCAGTACTTC. The full variable domain, with the rest looked up from reference TRBV7-9 and TRBJ2-5, is DTGVSQNPRHKITKRGQNVTFRCDPISEHNRLYWYRQTLGQGPEFLTYFQNEAQLEKSRLLSDRFSAERPKGSFSTLEIQRTEQGDSAMYLCASTPPLLYETQYFGPGTRLLVL.

This clonotype was detected once. The V and J genes are TRBV27 and TRBJ1-4, with 7 nucleotides matching TRBD1. This CDR3 region has 14 residues. V shed 5 bases and J 5 bases; nucleotides not matched to a gene: 5. Looked up from germline, CDR1 is MNHEY and CDR2 is SMNVEV (reference sequence). The CDR3 nucleotides are TGTGCCAGCAGTGAACAGGGGCCGAATGAAAAACTGTTTTTT. Translated, it gives CASSEQGPNEKLFF.

The rearrangement uses TRBV27 and TRBJ2-7; 8 bases match TRBD1. The germline V gene encodes CDR1 MNHEY and CDR2 SMNVEV (reference sequence). The CDR3 runs to 14 residues. The ends lost 6 bases at V and 2 bases at J; junction bases unmatched: 6. The CDR3 sequence: CASRRDRRTYEQYF. CDR3 nucleotides: TGTGCCAGCAGACGGGACAGGCGAACCTACGAGCAGTACTTC.

The rearrangement joins TRBV7-2 to TRBJ2-5; D is uncertain. V was cut by 1 base and J by 1 base, with 4 bases left in between. From germline, CDR1 is SGHTA and CDR2 FQGNSA. The CDR3 length is 13 residues. The CDR3 coding sequence is TGTGCCAGCAGCTTAGTCTTCCAAGAGACCCAGTACTTC. Encoded protein: CASSLVFQETQYF.

The rearrangement links TRBV7-2 to TRBJ2-1; 9 bases are shared with TRBD2. Germline V gives CDR1 SGHTA, CDR2 FQGNSA. The length of the CDR3 is 14 residues. V lost 6 bases and J lost 3; bases outside the gene matches: 3. Here the CDR3 DNA reads TGTGCCAGCAGACTTAGCGGGAGCTACAATGAGCAGTTCTTC. This gives the protein CASRLSGSYNEQFF.